A single T cell receptor (beta chain) is shown here with its context. Its antigen is unknown. Primed by a sample-barcoded 5' primer and a J-beta primer mix, a second PCR proceeded for about 6 to 11 cycles. TCRdb re-analysed the 5' RACE reads in MiXCR, keeping a single row per CDR3 protein. The sample holds 850,000 to 1,000,000 distinct CDR3 sequences, approximately 50% seen once. Germline V gene sequence: CDR1 MNHEY, CDR2 SMNVEV (reference sequence). The junction had 11 bases not matched to a gene; V was cut back by 3 bases and J by 10 bases. The CDR3 consists of 15 residues. The sample comes from a study of blood T cells in healthy people across ages. Study conclusions and caveats: Because donor CMV status was unknown, expanded clonotype changes were possibly confounded. Naive T cell percentage by flow cytometry tracked strongly with beta diversity. Diversity of TCR beta per million T cells declined in a roughly linear way with age.

Isolated per sample were at least 7 million PBMCs. V is TRBV27 and J is TRBJ2-3; TRBD1 matches 9 bases. The origin of this receptor is a woman in her sixties in good health. The sequencing input was blood. In DNA, the CDR3 is TGTGCCAGCAGTTTGAGGACAGGGGTGATGTATGCGCAGTATTTT. Translating gives CASSLRTGVMYAQYF.